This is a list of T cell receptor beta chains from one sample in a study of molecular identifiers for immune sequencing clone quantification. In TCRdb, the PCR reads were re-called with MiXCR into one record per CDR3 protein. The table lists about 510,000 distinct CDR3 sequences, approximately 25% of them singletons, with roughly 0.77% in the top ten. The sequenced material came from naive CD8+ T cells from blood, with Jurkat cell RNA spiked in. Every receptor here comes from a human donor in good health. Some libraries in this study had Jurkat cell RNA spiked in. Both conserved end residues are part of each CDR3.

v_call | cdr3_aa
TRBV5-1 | CASSFRQRTYEQYF
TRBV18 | CASSPIGTLPDTQYF
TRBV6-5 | CASSLGGGAGELFF
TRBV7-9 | CASSLAGSGADSYEQYF
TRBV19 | CASSWGTGPSYEQYF
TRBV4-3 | CASSQKIAGTPNYGYTF
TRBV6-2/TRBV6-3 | CASTSRLVTYNEQFF
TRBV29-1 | CSVIGQVYGYTF
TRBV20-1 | CSARSGHSYEQYF
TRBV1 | CTSSHGELSGNTIYF
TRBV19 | CASSIEAGYEQYF
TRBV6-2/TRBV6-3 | CAISPGIEQYF
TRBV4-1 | CASSQAQRGYEQYF
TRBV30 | CAWSVRIFEGQYF
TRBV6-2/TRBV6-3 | CASRPRTGGTYQPQHF
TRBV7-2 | CASSLTSGGAYEQYF
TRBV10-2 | CASTGQGRGPYNEQFF
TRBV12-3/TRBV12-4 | CASSFIEGTEAFF